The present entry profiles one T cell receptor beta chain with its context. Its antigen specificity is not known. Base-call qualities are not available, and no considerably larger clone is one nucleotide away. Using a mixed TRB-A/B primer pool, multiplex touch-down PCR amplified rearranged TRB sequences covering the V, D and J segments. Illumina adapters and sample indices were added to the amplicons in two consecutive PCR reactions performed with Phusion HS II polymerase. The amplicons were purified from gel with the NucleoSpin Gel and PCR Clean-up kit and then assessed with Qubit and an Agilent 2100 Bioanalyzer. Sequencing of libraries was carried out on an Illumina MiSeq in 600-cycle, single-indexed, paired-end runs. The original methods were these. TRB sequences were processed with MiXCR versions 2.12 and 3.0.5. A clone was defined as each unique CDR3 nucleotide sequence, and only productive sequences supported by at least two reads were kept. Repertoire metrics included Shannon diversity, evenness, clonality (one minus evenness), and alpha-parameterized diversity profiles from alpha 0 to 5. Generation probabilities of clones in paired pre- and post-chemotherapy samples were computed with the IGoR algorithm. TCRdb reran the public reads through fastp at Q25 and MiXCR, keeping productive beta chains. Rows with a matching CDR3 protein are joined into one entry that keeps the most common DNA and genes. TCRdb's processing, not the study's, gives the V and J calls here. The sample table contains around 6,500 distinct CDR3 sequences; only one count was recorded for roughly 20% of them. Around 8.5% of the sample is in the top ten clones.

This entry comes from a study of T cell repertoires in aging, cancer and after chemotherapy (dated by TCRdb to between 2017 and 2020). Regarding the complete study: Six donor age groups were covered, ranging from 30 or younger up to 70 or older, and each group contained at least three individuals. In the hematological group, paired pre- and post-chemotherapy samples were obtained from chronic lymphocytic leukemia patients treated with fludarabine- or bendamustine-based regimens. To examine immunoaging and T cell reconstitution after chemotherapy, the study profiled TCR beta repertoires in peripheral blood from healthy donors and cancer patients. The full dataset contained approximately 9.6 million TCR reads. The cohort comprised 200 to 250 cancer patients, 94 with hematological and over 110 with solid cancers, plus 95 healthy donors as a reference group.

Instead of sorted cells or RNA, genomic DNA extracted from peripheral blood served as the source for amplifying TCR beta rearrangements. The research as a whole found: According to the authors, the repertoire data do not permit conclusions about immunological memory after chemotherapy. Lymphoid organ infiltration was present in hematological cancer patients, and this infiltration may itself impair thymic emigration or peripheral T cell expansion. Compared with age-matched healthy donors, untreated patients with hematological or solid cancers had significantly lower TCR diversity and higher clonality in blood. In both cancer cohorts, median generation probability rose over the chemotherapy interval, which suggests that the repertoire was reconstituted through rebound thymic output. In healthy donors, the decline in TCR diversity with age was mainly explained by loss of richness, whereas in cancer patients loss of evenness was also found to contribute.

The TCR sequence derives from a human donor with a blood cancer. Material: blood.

The DNA reads as follows: TGTGCCAGCAGGTATGTCAAGGGGACAGCGAACACTGAAGCTTTCTTT. The resulting protein is CASRYVKGTANTEAFF. This chain joins TRBV28 to TRBJ1-1; 7 of the junction bases match TRBD1. The CDR3 holds 16 amino acids from the cysteine to the phenylalanine. The retained sequence is limited to the CDR3, 48 bases, with the frame set at the first base. The germline V and J ends show losses of 6 bases and 1 base respectively, and no gene match explains 11 bases of the junction. CDR1 and CDR2 (MDHEN, SYDVKM) derive from the germline V gene.